Detailed here is one T cell receptor (beta chain). No antigen is known for it. The V end was cut by 5 bases, the J end by 4 bases, with 11 bases between. The germline CDR1 and CDR2 sequences are MNHEY and SMNVEV (reference sequence). This CDR3 contains 14 residues. Recent acute infections and vaccinations were absent in the healthy HIV-negative adult donors. This entry comes from a study of shared clonotypes between healthy human individuals. Study summary: Contributing individuals were a couple of females and three males aged 18 to 49.

Study outcomes and limitations: Rarefaction showed sorted-subset sequencing was incomplete despite large depth.

At a deep level, the assay was run. Here immunoSEQ multiplex PCR was the method, and the copy in TCRdb shows in-frame clones only, minus some. The sample holds some 500,000 clones, 90% to 97% seen once. What was sequenced was naive CD4+ T cells sorted from blood. Subset given: CD45RA+ positively selected. The source of this sequence is a woman aged 25 to 39 in good health. The rearrangement joins TRBV27 to TRBJ2-2; D is perhaps TRBD1 (6 bases). The CDR3 loop reads CASSGRGTTGELFF. The CDR3 nucleotides are TGTGCCAGCAGTGGCAGGGGCACCACCGGGGAGCTGTTTTTT.